The entry below describes one T cell receptor beta chain. The antigen remains unidentified. Trimming removed 2 bases from V and 4 bases from J; junction bases left unmatched: 6. The CDR3 contains 17 residues. Germline V gene data show CDR1 as SGHDN and CDR2 as FVKESK. The treatment was: 10-day PBMC culture with coronavirus spike peptide pools or control peptides (ViraFEST assay). The data belong to a study of vaccination and CD4 T cells after COVID-19. Sequencing of the DNA from cultured CD4+ T cells was carried out with the Oncomine TCR Beta short-read assay. TCRdb ran MiXCR on the PCR reads and lists one entry per CDR3 protein. The sample lists several thousand distinct CDR3 sequences, approximately 50% occurring once.

The sequence was collected from a human donor who had recovered from COVID-19. The specimen sequenced was CD4+ T cells from blood, cultured in vitro. The chain links TRBV14 to TRBJ2-5; 14 bases line up with TRBD2. CDR3 DNA sequence: TGTGCCAGCAGCCAAAGCATCGGACTAGCGGGGGGAGAGACCCAGTACTTC. Residues: CASSQSIGLAGGETQYF.